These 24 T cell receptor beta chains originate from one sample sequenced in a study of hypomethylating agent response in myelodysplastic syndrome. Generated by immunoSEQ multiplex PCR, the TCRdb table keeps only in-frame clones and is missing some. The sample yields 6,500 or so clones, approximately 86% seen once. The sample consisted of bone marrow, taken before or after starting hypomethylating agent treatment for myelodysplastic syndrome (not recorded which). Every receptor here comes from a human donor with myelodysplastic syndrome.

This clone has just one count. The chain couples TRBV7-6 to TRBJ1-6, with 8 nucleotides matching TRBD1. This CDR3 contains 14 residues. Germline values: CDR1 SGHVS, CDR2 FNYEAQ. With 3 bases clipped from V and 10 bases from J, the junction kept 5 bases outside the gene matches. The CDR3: CASSFGQGRSPLHF. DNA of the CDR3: TGTGCCAGCAGCTTCGGACAGGGCCGATCACCCCTCCACTTT.

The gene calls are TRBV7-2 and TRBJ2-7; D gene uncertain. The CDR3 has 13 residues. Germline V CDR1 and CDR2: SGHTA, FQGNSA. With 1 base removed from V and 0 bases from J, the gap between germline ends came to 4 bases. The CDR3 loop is CASSLGASYEQYF. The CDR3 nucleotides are TGTGCCAGCAGCTTAGGGGCCTCCTACGAGCAGTACTTC. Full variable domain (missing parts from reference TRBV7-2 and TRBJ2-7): GAGVSQSPSNKVTEKGKDVELRCDPISGHTALYWYRQSLGQGLEFLIYFQGNSAPDKSGLPSDRFSAERTGGSVSTLTIQRTQQEDSAVYLCASSLGASYEQYFGPGTRLTVT.

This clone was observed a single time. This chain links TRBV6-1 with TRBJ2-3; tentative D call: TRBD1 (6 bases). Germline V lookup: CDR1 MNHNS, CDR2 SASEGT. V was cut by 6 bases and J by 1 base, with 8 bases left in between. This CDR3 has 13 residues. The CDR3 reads CASSYRGTDTQYF. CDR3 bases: TGTGCCAGCAGCTACAGGGGCACAGATACGCAGTATTTT.

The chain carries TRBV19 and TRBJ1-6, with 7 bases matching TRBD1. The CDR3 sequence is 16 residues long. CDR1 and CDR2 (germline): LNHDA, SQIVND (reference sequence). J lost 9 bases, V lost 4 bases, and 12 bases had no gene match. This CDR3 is CASSSIAGGIRSPLHF. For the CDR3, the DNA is TGTGCCAGTAGTAGCATTGCAGGGGGTATACGTTCACCCCTCCACTTT.

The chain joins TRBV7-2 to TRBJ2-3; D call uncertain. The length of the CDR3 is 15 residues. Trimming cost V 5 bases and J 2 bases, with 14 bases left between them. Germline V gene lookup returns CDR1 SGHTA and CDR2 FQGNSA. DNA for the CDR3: TGTGCCAGCAGCCAAGACGGGTGGTTCACAGATACGCAGTATTTT. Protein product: CASSQDGWFTDTQYF.

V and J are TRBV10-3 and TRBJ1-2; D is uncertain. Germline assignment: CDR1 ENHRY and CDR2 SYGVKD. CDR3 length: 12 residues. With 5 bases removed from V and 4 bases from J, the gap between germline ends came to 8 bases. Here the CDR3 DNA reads TGTGCCATCAGTCCCGGACCCTATGGCTACACCTTC. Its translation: CAISPGPYGYTF.

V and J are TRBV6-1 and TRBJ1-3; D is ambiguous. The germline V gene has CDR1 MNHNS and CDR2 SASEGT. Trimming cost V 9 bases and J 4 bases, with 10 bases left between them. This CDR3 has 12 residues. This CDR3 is CASDLTGNTIYF. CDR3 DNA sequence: TGTGCCAGTGATCTAACGGGAAACACCATATATTTT.

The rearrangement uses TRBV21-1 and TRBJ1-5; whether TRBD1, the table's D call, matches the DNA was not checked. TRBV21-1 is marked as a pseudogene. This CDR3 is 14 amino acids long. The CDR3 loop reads CAYEQGPGDQPQHF. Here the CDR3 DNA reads TGTGCCTATGAACAGGGTCCGGGCGATCAGCCCCAGCATTTT.

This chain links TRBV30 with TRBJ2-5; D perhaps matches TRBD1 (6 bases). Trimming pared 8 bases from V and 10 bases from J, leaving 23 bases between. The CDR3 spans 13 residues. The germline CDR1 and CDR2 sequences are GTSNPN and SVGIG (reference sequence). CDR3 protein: CALRGSTQVGQYF. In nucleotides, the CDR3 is TGTGCCCTTAGGGGGTCCACCCAGGTGGGCCAGTACTTC.

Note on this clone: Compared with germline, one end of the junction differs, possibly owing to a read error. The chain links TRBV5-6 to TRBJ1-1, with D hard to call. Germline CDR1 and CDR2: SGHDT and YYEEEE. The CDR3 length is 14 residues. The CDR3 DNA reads TGTGCCAGCAGCCCTTCACGGGCCGCGATTGAAACTTTCTTT. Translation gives CASSPSRAAIETFF.

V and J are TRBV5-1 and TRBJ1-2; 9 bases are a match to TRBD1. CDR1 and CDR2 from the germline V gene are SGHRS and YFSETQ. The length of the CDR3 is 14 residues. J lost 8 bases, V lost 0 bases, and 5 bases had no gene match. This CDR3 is CASSLAGTGNGYTF. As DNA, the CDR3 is TGCGCCAGCAGCTTGGCCGGGACAGGGAACGGCTACACCTTC. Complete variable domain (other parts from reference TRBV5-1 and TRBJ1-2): KAGVTQTPRYLIKTRGQQVTLSCSPISGHRSVSWYQQTPGQGLQFLFEYFSETQRNKGNFPGRFSGRQFSNSRSEMNVSTLELGDSALYLCASSLAGTGNGYTFGSGTRLTVV.

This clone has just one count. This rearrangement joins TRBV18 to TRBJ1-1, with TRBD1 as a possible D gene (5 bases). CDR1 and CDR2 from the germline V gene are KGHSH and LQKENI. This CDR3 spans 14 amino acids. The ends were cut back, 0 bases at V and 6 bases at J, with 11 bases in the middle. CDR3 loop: CASSPPGGGAEAFF. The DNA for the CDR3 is TGTGCCAGCTCACCACCTGGGGGTGGGGCTGAAGCTTTCTTT.

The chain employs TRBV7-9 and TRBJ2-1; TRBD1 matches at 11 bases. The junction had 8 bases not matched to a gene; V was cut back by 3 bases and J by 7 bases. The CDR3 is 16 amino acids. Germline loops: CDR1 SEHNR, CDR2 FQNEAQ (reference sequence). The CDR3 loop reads CASSFQGQGARNEQFF. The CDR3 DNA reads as TGTGCCAGCAGCTTTCAAGGACAGGGGGCGCGGAATGAGCAGTTCTTC. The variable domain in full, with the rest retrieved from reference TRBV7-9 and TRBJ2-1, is DTGVSQNPRHKITKRGQNVTFRCDPISEHNRLYWYRQTLGQGPEFLTYFQNEAQLEKSRLLSDRFSAERPKGSFSTLEIQRTEQGDSAMYLCASSFQGQGARNEQFFGPGTRLTVL.

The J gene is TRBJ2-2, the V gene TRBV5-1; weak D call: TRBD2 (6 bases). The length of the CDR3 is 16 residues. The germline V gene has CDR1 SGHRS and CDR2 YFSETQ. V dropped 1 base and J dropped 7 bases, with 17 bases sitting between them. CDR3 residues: CASSLLTRGSFGELFF. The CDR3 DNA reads TGCGCCAGCAGCTTGCTGACCCGGGGGTCCTTCGGGGAGCTGTTTTTT. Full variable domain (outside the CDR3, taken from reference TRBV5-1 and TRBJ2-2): KAGVTQTPRYLIKTRGQQVTLSCSPISGHRSVSWYQQTPGQGLQFLFEYFSETQRNKGNFPGRFSGRQFSNSRSEMNVSTLELGDSALYLCASSLLTRGSFGELFFGEGSRLTVL.

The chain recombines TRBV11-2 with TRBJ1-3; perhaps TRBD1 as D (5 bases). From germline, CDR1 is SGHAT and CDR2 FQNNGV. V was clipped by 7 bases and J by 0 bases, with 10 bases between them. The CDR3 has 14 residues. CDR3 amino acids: CASTLGVSGNTIYF. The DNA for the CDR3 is TGTGCCAGCACCTTGGGGGTCTCTGGAAACACCATATATTTT. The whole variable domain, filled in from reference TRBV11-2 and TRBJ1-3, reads EAGVAQSPRYKIIEKRQSVAFWCNPISGHATLYWYQQILGQGPKLLIQFQNNGVVDDSQLPKDRFSAERLKGVDSTLKIQPAKLEDSAVYLCASTLGVSGNTIYFGEGSWLTVV.

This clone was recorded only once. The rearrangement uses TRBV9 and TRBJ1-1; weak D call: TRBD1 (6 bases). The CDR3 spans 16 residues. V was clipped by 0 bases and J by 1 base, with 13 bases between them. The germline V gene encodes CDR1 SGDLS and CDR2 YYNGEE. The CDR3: CASSVVGGHPNTEAFF. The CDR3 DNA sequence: TGTGCCAGCAGCGTAGTCGGGGGACACCCGAACACTGAAGCTTTCTTT.

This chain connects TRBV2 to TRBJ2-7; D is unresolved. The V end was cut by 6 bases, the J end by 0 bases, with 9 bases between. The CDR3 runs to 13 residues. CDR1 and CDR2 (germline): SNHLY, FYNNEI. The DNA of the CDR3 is TGTGCCAGCAGCCGGACCTTCTCCTACGAGCAGTACTTC. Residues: CASSRTFSYEQYF.

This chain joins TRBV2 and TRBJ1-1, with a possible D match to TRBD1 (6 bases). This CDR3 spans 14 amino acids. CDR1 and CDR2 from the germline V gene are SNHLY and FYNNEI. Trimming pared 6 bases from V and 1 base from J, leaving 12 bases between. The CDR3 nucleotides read TGTGCCAGCAGAAACTCAGGGGAGAACACTGAAGCTTTCTTT. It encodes CASRNSGENTEAFF.

The CDR3 DNA reads as TGTGCCAGCGGACAGGGGGTTGGAGATACGCAGTATTTT. Its protein is CASGQGVGDTQYF. The rearrangement joins TRBV6-1 to TRBJ2-3, with TRBD1 matching over 10 bases. The V and J ends lost 8 bases and 5 bases, in that order; junction bases with no gene match: 4. CDR3 size: 13 residues. Germline V gene data show CDR1 as MNHNS and CDR2 as SASEGT.

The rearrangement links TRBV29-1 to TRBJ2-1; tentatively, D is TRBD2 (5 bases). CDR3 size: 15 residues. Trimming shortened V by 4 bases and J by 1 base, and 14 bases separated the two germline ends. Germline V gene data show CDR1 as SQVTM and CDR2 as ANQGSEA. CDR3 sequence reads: CSVAPGEWSYNEQFF. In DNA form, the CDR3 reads TGCAGCGTTGCTCCCGGGGAATGGTCCTACAATGAGCAGTTCTTC.

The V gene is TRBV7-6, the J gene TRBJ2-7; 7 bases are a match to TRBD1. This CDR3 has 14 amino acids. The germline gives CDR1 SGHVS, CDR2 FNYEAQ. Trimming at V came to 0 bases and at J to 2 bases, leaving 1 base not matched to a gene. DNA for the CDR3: TGTGCCAGCAGCTTAGCTGGGACAGCCTACGAGCAGTACTTC. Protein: CASSLAGTAYEQYF. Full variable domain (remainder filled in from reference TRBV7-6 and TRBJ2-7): GAGVSQSPRYKVTKRGQDVALRCDPISGHVSLYWYRQALGQGPEFLTYFNYEAQQDKSGLPNDRFSAERPEGSISTLTIQRTEQRDSAMYRCASSLAGTAYEQYFGPGTRLTVT.

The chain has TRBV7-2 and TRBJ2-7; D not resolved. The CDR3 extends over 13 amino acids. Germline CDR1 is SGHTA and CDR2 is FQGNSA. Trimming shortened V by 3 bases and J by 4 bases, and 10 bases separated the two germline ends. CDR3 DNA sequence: TGTGCCAGCAGCTTGGGTGCGCAGTACGAGCAGTACGTC. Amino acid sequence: CASSLGAQYEQYV.

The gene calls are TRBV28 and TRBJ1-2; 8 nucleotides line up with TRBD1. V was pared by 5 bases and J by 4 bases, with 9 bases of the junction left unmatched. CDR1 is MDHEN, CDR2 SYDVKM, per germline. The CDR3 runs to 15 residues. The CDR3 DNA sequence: TGTGCCAGCAGTGAAACAGGGGGAGGTTTCTATGGCTACACCTTC. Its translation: CASSETGGGFYGYTF.

CDR3 sequence: CASSQDPGQGFKEAFF. As DNA, the CDR3 is TGCGCCAGCAGCCAAGATCCGGGACAGGGTTTTAAGGAAGCTTTCTTT. The chain carries TRBV4-3 and TRBJ1-1, with TRBD1 identical over 9 bases. Germline CDR1 reads LGHNA; CDR2 reads YSLEER. This CDR3 is built from 16 residues. V gave up 0 bases and J gave up 8 bases; unmatched junction bases: 10.